The clone carrying this TCR beta chain has at least ten counts. The source of the sample is a study of T-cell reconstitution after alpha-beta-depleted transplantation in children. Library preparation (for TCRbeta) was performed with unique molecular identifiers. TCRdb re-called the PCR reads through MiXCR, storing one row per CDR3 protein. The repertoire holds more than 85,000 distinct CDR3 sequences, with 9% to 12% as singletons. The CDR3 totals 15 residues. The V end lost 1 base, the J end lost 10 bases, and 17 bases lay between the germline ends. The receptor comes from a human donor who donated a stem cell graft to a child with acute lymphoblastic leukemia. V usage is TRBV12-3 or TRBV12-4 and J usage is TRBJ2-1; D remains ambiguous. This sample comprised PBMCs from the stem cell graft donor, obtained from the stem cell graft. CDR3 residues: CASSLGAALVIEQFF. The CDR3 DNA is TGTGCCAGCAGTTTAGGGGCCGCTCTCGTGATCGAGCAGTTCTTC.